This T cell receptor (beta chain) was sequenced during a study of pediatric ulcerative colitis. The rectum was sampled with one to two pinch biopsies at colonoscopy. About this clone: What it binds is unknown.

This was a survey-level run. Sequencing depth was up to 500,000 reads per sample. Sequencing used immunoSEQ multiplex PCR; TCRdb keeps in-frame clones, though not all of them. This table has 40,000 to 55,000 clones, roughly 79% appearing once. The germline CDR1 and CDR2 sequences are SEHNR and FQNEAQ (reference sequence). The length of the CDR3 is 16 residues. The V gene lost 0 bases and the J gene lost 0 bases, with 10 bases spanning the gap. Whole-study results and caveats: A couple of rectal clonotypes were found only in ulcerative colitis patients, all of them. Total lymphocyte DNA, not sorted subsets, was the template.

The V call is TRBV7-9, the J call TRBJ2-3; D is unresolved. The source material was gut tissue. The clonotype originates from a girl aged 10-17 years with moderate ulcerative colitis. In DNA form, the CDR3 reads TGTGCCAGCAGCTTAGCGGTGGTCGGGAGCACAGATACGCAGTATTTT. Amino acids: CASSLAVVGSTDTQYF.